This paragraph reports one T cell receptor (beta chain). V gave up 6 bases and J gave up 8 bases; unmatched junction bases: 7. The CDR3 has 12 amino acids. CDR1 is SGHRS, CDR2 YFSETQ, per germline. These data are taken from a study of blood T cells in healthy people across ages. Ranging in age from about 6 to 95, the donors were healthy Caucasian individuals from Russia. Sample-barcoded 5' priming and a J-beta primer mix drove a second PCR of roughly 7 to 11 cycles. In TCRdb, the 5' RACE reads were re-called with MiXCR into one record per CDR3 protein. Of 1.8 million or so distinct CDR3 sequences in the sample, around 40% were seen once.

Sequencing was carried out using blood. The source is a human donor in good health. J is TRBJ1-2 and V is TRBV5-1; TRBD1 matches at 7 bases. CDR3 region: CASTLTGQGYTF. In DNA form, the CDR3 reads TGCGCCAGCACCCTGACAGGGCAGGGCTACACCTTC. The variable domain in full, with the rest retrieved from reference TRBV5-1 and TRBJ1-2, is KAGVTQTPRYLIKTRGQQVTLSCSPISGHRSVSWYQQTPGQGLQFLFEYFSETQRNKGNFPGRFSGRQFSNSRSEMNVSTLELGDSALYLCASTLTGQGYTFGSGTRLTVV.